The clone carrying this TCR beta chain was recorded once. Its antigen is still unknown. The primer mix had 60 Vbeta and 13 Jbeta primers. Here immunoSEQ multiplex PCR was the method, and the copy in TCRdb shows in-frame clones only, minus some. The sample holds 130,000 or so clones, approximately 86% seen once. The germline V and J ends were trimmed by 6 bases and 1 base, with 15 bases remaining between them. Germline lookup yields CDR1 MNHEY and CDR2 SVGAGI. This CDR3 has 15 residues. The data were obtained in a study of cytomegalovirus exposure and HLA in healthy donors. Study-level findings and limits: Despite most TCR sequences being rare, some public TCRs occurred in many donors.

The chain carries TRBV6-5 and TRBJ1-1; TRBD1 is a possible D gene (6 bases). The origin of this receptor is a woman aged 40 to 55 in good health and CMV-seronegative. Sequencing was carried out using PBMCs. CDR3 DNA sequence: TGTGCCAGCAGATGGAACAGGGTCGGGAACACTGAAGCTTTCTTT. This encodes CASRWNRVGNTEAFF.